These 6 T cell receptor beta chains were sequenced from one sample in a study of radiotherapy plus CTLA-4 blockade in lung cancer. This table comes from immunoSEQ multiplex PCR, and its TCRdb copy is limited to in-frame clones, with some not included. The top ten clones hold 3.3% of a sample with roughly 120,000 clones, 70% to 85% of them seen once. The material sequenced was peripheral blood, taken from a patient treated with radiotherapy plus ipilimumab. The receptors originated from a human donor with non-small cell lung cancer that progressed on radiotherapy plus ipilimumab. Some clones in this sample may be carry-over from other donors' samples.

The count of this clone is one. The chain has TRBV12-5 and TRBJ2-3, with TRBD2 matching 12 bases. The CDR3 spans 16 residues. Germline V gives CDR1 LGHNT, CDR2 FRNRAP. V trimming: 7 bases; J trimming: 6 bases; junction bases outside the gene matches: 11. The CDR3 region is CASASGLAGPGDTQYF. The CDR3 nucleotides are TGTGCTAGTGCAAGCGGACTAGCGGGGCCCGGGGATACGCAGTATTTT.

This clone was observed a few times. The chain combines TRBV7-2 with TRBJ2-2, with 8 bases identical to TRBD1. This CDR3 has 17 amino acids. Germline V lookup: CDR1 SGHTA, CDR2 FQGNSA. Trimming removed 5 bases from V and 4 bases from J; junction bases left unmatched: 12. The CDR3 loop is CASSPSKAGGSTGELFF. CDR3 in DNA: TGTGCCAGCAGCCCTTCGAAGGCAGGGGGCAGCACCGGGGAGCTGTTTTTT.

This chain links TRBV7-8 with TRBJ2-2, with unresolved D. V was clipped by 5 bases and J by 0 bases, with 7 bases between them. The germline V gene has CDR1 SGHVS and CDR2 FQNEAQ. There are 14 residues in the CDR3. As DNA, the CDR3 is TGTGCCAGCAGCGTGACAACGAACACCGGGGAGCTGTTTTTT. Translation: CASSVTTNTGELFF.

The chain recombines TRBV30 with TRBJ1-3, with D tentatively TRBD1 (5 bases). This CDR3 has 15 amino acids. CDR1 is GTSNPN, CDR2 SVGIG, per germline (reference sequence). V lost 1 base and J 0 bases, leaving 10 bases between the germline ends. The CDR3 DNA follows: TGTGCCTGGAGTGAAGGGGCGAGCTCTGGAAACACCATATATTTT. This codes for CAWSEGASSGNTIYF. Supplemented by reference TRBV30 and TRBJ1-3, the full variable domain reads SQTIHQWPATLVQPVGSPLSLECTVEGTSNPNLYWYRQAAGRGLQLLFYSVGIGQISSEVPQNLSASRPQDRQFILSSKKLLLSDSGFYLCAWSEGASSGNTIYFGEGSWLTVV.

This clone has just a few counts. Germline is not matched at one junction end, which may reflect a read error. The genes are TRBV7-7 and TRBJ2-1; 8 bases map to TRBD1. The CDR3 sequence is 13 residues long. CDR1 and CDR2 from the germline V gene are SSHAT and FNYEAQ (reference sequence). The CDR3 nucleotides read TGTGCTAGCAGCTTAGGTGGCAGGGGGCCCCAGTTCTTC. Encoded protein: CASSLGGRGPQFF.

The gene calls are TRBV7-2 and TRBJ1-1; D call uncertain. CDR1 is SGHTA, CDR2 FQGNSA, per germline. V lost 5 bases and J lost 5, with 18 bases in between. This CDR3 region has 15 residues. CDR3 sequence: CASSPWGGGRTEAFF. In nucleotides, the CDR3 is TGTGCCAGCAGCCCCTGGGGAGGAGGGCGGACTGAAGCTTTCTTT.